This T cell receptor beta chain was recorded in a study of CD8+CD57+ T cells in acquired aplastic anemia. Study conclusions and caveats: In CD8+ cells, Simpson's diversity showed no significant difference between patients and controls.

Germline V lookup: CDR1 SQVTM, CDR2 ANQGSEA. Losses at the gene ends were 0 bases for V and 5 bases for J; bases not matched to a gene: 9. This CDR3 has 16 residues. Genomic DNA was employed as the template in profiling TCR beta VDJ and CDR3. Via MiXCR, TCRdb re-called the reads, giving one row per CDR3 protein. The data show about 48,000 distinct CDR3 sequences, with about 73% seen just once and under 40% held by the top ten. This clonotype was picked up one time. Its antigen is unidentified. The rearrangement links TRBV29-1 to TRBJ2-1; 8 bases agree with TRBD2. Sequenced sample: sorted CD4+, CD8+, or CD8+CD57+ T cells (not recorded which) from PBMCs. The sequence was obtained from a human donor in good health, serving as a control. The CDR3 is CSVEDQSGRGHNEQFF. CDR3 nucleotide sequence: TGCAGCGTTGAAGATCAGAGCGGGAGAGGACACAATGAGCAGTTCTTC.